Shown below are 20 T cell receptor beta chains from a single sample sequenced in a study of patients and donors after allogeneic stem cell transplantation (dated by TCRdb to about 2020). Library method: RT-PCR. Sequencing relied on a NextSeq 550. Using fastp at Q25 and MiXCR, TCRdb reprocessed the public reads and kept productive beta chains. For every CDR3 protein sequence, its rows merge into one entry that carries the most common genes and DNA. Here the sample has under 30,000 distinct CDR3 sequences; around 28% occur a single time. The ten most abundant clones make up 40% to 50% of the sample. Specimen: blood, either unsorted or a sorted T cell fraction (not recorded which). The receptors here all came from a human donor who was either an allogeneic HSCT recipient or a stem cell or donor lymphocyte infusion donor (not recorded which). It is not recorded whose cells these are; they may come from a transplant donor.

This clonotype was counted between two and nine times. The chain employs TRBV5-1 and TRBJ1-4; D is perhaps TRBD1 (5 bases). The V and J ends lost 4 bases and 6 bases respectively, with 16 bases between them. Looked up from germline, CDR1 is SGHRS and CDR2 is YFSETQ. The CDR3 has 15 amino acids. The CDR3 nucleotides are TGCGCCAGCAGCCCGGGTAGGGGCGGGGATGAAAAACTGTTTTTT. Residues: CASSPGRGGDEKLFF.

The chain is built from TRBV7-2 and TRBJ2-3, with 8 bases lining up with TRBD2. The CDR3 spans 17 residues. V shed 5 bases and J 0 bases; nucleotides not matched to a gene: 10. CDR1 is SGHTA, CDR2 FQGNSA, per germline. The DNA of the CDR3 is TGTGCCAGCAGCCTGTGGGCGGGGGGCCCAAGCACAGATACGCAGTATTTT. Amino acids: CASSLWAGGPSTDTQYF.

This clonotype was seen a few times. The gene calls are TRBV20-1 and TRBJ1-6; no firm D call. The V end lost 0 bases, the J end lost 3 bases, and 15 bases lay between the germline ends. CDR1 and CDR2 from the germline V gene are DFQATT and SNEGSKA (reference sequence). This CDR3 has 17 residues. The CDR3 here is CSARDARTTNYNSPLHF. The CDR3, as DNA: TGCAGTGCTAGAGATGCCCGGACCACGAACTATAATTCACCCCTCCACTTT.

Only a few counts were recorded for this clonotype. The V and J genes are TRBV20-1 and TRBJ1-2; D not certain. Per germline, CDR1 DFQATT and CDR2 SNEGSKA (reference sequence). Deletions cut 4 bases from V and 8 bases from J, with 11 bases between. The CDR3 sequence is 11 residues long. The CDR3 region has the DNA TGCAGTGCTATCACACTCTCCGGCTACACCTTC. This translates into CSAITLSGYTF.

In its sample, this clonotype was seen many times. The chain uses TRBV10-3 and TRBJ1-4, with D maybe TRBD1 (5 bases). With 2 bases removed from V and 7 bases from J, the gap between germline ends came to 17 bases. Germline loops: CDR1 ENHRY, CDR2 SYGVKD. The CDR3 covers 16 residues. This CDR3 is CAISESPPGMGEKLFF. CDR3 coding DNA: TGTGCCATCAGTGAGAGTCCTCCAGGGATGGGTGAAAAACTGTTTTTT.

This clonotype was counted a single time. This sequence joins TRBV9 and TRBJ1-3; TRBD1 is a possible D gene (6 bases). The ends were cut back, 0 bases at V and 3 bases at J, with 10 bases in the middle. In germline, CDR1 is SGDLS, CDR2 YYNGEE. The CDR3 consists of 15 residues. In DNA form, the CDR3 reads TGTGCCAGCAGCGTAGAGGGGGTGGTTGGAAACACCATATATTTT. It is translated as CASSVEGVVGNTIYF.

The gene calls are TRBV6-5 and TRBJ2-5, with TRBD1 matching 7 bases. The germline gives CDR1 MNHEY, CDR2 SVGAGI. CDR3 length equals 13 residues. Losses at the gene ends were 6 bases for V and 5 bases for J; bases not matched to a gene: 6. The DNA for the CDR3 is TGTGCCAGCAGCACGCGCAGGGGGGAGACCCAGTACTTC. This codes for CASSTRRGETQYF.

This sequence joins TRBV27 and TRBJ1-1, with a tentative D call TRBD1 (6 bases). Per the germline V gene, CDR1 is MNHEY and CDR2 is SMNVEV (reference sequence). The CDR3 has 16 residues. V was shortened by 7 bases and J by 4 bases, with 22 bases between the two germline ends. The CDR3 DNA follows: TGTGCCAGCAAAAATGGGGCAGGGGCGCGGAGCACTGAAGCTTTCTTT. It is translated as CASKNGAGARSTEAFF.

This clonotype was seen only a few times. The CDR3 DNA reads as TGCGCCAGCAGGGGGGCGCAGGGGGCCAACGTCCTGACTTTC. Translated: CASRGAQGANVLTF. The J gene is TRBJ2-6, the V gene TRBV10-2; maybe TRBD1 (6 bases). Germline lookup yields CDR1 WSHSY and CDR2 SAAADI. The V end lost 6 bases, the J end lost 4 bases, and 10 bases lay between the germline ends. The CDR3 spans 14 residues.

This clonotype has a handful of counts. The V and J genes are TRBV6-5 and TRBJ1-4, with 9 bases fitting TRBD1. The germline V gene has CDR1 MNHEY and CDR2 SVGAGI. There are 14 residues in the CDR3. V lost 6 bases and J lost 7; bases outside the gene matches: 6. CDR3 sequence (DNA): TGTGCCAGCAGATCGACAGGGGGGAGTGAAAAACTGTTTTTT. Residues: CASRSTGGSEKLFF.

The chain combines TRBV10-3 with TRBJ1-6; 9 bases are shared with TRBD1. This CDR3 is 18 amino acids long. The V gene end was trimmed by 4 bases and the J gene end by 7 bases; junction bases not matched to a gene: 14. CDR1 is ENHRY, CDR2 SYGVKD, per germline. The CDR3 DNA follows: TGTGCCATCAGTGTAAGCCTCCGGGACAGGGCCAAAAATTCACCCCTCCACTTT. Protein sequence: CAISVSLRDRAKNSPLHF.

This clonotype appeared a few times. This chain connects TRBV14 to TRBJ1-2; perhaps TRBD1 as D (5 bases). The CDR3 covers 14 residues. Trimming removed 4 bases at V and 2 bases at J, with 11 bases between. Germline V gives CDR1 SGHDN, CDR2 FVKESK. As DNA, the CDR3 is TGTGCCAGCAGCCCCCCCGGACAAAACTATGGCTACACCTTC. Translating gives CASSPPGQNYGYTF.

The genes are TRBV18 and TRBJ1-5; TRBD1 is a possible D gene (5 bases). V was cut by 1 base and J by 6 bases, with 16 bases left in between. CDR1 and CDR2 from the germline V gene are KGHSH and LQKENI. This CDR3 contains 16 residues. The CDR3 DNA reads TGTGCCAGCTCACCACGGGACCGGGGTAATGCTCAGCCCCAGCATTTT. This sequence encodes CASSPRDRGNAQPQHF.

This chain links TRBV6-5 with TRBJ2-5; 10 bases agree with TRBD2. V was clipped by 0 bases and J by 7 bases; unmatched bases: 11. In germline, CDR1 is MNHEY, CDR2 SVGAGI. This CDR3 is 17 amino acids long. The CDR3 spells CASSYSRIAGGRGTQYF. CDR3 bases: TGTGCCAGCAGTTACTCGAGGATAGCGGGGGGCCGGGGGACCCAGTACTTC.

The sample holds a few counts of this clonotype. The CDR3 nucleotides read TGTGCCACGTCGCCCCCTAATCAGCCCCAGCATTTT. Encoded protein: CATSPPNQPQHF. This chain links TRBV10-3 with TRBJ1-5; D ambiguous. V dropped 10 bases and J dropped 4 bases, with 11 bases sitting between them. This CDR3 has 12 residues. Germline V CDR1 and CDR2: ENHRY, SYGVKD.

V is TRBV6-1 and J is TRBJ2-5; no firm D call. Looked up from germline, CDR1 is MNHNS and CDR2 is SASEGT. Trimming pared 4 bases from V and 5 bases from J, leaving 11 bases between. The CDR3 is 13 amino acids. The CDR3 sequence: CASSGRLRETQYF. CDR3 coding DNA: TGTGCCAGCAGTGGCCGACTTAGGGAGACCCAGTACTTC.

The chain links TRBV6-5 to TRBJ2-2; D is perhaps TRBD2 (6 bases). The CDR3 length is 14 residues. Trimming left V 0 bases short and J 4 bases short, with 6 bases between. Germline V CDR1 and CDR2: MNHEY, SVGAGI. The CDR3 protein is CASSYSGGTGELFF. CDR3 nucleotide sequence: TGTGCCAGCAGTTACTCGGGGGGCACCGGGGAGCTGTTTTTT.

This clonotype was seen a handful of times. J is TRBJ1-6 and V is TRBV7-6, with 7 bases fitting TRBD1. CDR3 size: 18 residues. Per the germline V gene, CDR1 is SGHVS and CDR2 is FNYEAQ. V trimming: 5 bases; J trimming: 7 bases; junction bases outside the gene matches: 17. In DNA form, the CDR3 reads TGTGCCAGCAGCCCTAGGGTAGGGACAGTAGGAAGGAATTCACCCCTCCACTTT. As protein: CASSPRVGTVGRNSPLHF. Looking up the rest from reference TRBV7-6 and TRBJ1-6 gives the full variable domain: GAGVSQSPRYKVTKRGQDVALRCDPISGHVSLYWYRQALGQGPEFLTYFNYEAQQDKSGLPNDRFSAERPEGSISTLTIQRTEQRDSAMYRCASSPRVGTVGRNSPLHFGNGTRLTVT.

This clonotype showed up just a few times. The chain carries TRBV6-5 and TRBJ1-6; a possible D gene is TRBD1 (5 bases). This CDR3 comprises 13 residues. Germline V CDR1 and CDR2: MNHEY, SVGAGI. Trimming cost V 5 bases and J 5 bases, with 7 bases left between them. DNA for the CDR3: TGTGCCAGCAGTGACAGCCATAATTCACCCCTCCACTTT. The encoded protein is CASSDSHNSPLHF.

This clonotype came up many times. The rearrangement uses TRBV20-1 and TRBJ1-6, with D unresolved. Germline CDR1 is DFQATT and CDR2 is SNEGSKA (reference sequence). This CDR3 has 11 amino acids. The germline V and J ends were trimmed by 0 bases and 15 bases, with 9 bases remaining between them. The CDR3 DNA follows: TGCAGTGCTAGAGAAGACCCCTTCCTCCACTTT. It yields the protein CSAREDPFLHF.